Each of the 15 T cell receptor beta chains below was sequenced from the same sample in a study of blood T cells in healthy people across ages. A sample-barcoded 5' primer and a J-beta primer mix were used in a second PCR of roughly 6 to 11 cycles. TCRdb itself ran the 5' RACE reads through MiXCR, one entry per CDR3 protein. This sample yields some 1.4 million distinct CDR3 sequences, of which around two fifths are seen a single time; 7.9% belongs to the top ten. What was sequenced was blood. Every receptor here comes from a woman aged 18-30 years in good health.

This clonotype occurred a few times. This chain uses TRBV7-2 with TRBJ1-1; D remains ambiguous. The CDR3 is made up of 13 amino acids. Germline CDR1 is SGHTA and CDR2 is FQGNSA. The V gene lost 5 bases and the J gene lost 4 bases, with 11 bases spanning the gap. This CDR3 is CASSPFGSTEAFF. CDR3 nucleotides: TGTGCCAGCAGCCCCTTCGGAAGCACTGAAGCTTTCTTT.

The chain uses TRBV12-3 or TRBV12-4 and TRBJ2-7; TRBD1 agrees at 10 bases. The CDR3 contains 15 residues. J was trimmed by 2 bases and V by 6 bases; bases with no gene match: 7. This chain's CDR3 is CASRRGTGVTYEQYF. CDR3 sequence (DNA): TGTGCCAGCAGACGTGGGACAGGGGTAACCTACGAGCAGTACTTC.

The chain carries TRBV27 and TRBJ2-1; 8 nucleotides align to TRBD1. The germline V gene encodes CDR1 MNHEY and CDR2 SMNVEV (reference sequence). The CDR3 is made up of 16 amino acids. With V trimmed by 0 bases and J by 4 bases, 5 bases remained unmatched. The CDR3 DNA follows: TGTGCCAGCAGTTTATCACGGGACAGGATGTACAATGAGCAGTTCTTC. Its protein product is CASSLSRDRMYNEQFF.

V is TRBV20-1 and J is TRBJ1-6; D is unclear. The germline V gene encodes CDR1 DFQATT and CDR2 SNEGSKA (reference sequence). V lost 4 bases, J lost 0 bases, and 7 bases lay in between. The CDR3 sequence is 14 residues long. CDR3 nucleotides: TGCAGTGCTATCAAGAGCTCCTATAATTCACCCCTCCACTTT. This translates into CSAIKSSYNSPLHF.

There are many counts of this clonotype. V usage is TRBV11-2 and J usage is TRBJ2-7; D not certain. CDR3 length equals 13 residues. Germline assignment: CDR1 SGHAT and CDR2 FQNNGV. The V gene lost 1 base and the J gene lost 2 bases, with 6 bases spanning the gap. As DNA, the CDR3 is TGTGCCAGCAGCTTAGCGAGTACCTACGAGCAGTACTTC. Its protein product is CASSLASTYEQYF.

This clonotype was picked up a small number of times. The chain carries TRBV12-3 or TRBV12-4 and TRBJ2-5, with TRBD2 matching 7 bases. The V segment lost 5 bases and the J segment 0 bases; nucleotides outside the gene matches: 6. The CDR3 covers 15 residues. CDR3 DNA sequence: TGTGCCAGCAGTCCACCTAGCGGAAACCAAGAGACCCAGTACTTC. Translation gives CASSPPSGNQETQYF.

This clonotype was seen more than once but under ten times. This chain links TRBV5-1 with TRBJ2-3; 9 positions agree with TRBD2. The V gene end was trimmed by 2 bases and the J gene end by 7 bases; junction bases not matched to a gene: 29. Looked up from germline, CDR1 is SGHRS and CDR2 is YFSETQ. The CDR3 loop spans 22 amino acids. Here the CDR3 DNA reads TGCGCCAGCAGCTTAACCATGGGGCGACTAGCGGAATTCCAATCCCAACTGAATACGCAGTATTTT. It translates to CASSLTMGRLAEFQSQLNTQYF.

This clonotype was detected a few times. CDR3 region: CASSHLKPLAGHRNEQYF. For the CDR3, the DNA is TGCGCCAGCAGCCATCTCAAACCCCTAGCGGGGCACCGCAACGAGCAGTACTTC. The V and J genes are TRBV4-1 and TRBJ2-7, with 9 nucleotides matching TRBD2. J gave up 5 bases and V 3 bases, and 17 bases lay outside the gene matches. Germline CDR1 and CDR2: MGHRA and YSYEKL. The CDR3 is 18 amino acids.

The rearrangement uses TRBV3-1 and TRBJ2-1, with 8 bases aligning to TRBD2. The CDR3 loop spans 15 amino acids. From germline, CDR1 is LGHDT and CDR2 YNNKEL (reference sequence). Trimming at V came to 4 bases and at J to 6 bases, leaving 8 bases not matched to a gene. The CDR3, as DNA: TGTGCCAGCAGCCCCCGGGGGGGCCTCGGCAATGAGCAGTTCTTC. It codes for CASSPRGGLGNEQFF.

The chain joins TRBV12-3 or TRBV12-4 to TRBJ2-5; D may match TRBD1 or TRBD2 (5 bases each). Trimming shortened V by 3 bases and J by 4 bases, and 9 bases separated the two germline ends. CDR3 length equals 13 residues. The CDR3 region has the DNA TGTGCCAGCAGTTTTGGGGACCCAGAGACCCAGTACTTC. This translates into CASSFGDPETQYF.

V is TRBV28 and J is TRBJ2-5; TRBD2 matches at 9 bases. The J call may not be correct, given that the DNA end is closer to TRBJ2-7. The CDR3 is 15 residues long. In germline, CDR1 is MDHEN, CDR2 SYDVKM. The chain's CDR3 is CASSGTSPISYEQYF. The CDR3 nucleotides read TGTGCCAGCAGCGGGACTAGCCCGATTTCCTACGAGCAGTACTTC.

In this sample, this clonotype turned up a few times. This rearrangement joins TRBV7-3 to TRBJ1-1, with D hard to call. This CDR3 is 14 amino acids long. V lost 1 base and J 6 bases, leaving 12 bases between the germline ends. Germline V gene lookup returns CDR1 SGHTA and CDR2 FQGTGA. The CDR3 region has the DNA TGTGCCAGCAGCTTAAATAATGCAGGATCTGAAGCTTTCTTT. Translating gives CASSLNNAGSEAFF.

This clonotype was counted a single time. The chain recombines TRBV6-6 with TRBJ2-5, with 9 bases aligning to TRBD1. The CDR3 runs 14 residues. V gave up 4 bases and J gave up 11 bases; unmatched junction bases: 11. In germline, CDR1 is MNHNY, CDR2 SVGAGI (reference sequence). The DNA of the CDR3 is TGTGCCAGCAGTTGGACAGGGGAGGGCTACAAGCAGTACTTC. Protein sequence: CASSWTGEGYKQYF.

On this clonotype itself: Germline and junction disagree at one end, which may indicate a read error. The V gene is TRBV5-1, the J gene TRBJ1-2, with a weak D call TRBD1 (6 bases). CDR1 and CDR2 from the germline V gene are SGHRS and YFSETQ. CDR3 length equals 15 residues. DNA of the CDR3: TGCGCCAGCAGCCTGACGGACAGCTCGGGTTATGGCTGCACCTTC. It yields the protein CASSLTDSSGYGCTF.

This clonotype has just a few counts. This chain uses TRBV7-2 with TRBJ2-5; 16 bases align to TRBD2. With V trimmed by 5 bases and J by 4 bases, 13 bases remained unmatched. Germline V gene sequence: CDR1 SGHTA, CDR2 FQGNSA. The CDR3 has 19 residues. CDR3 sequence: CASSPLPGTSGRAVETQYF. CDR3 DNA: TGTGCCAGCAGCCCTCTCCCCGGGACTAGCGGGAGGGCGGTAGAGACCCAGTACTTC.